Following are 4 T cell receptor beta chains from one sample sequenced in a study of blood T cells in healthy people across ages. A second about 7 to 11 cycle PCR used barcoded and J-beta primers. TCRdb independently ran MiXCR on the 5' RACE reads; one entry per CDR3 protein. The profile shows about 930,000 distinct CDR3 sequences, under 35% of them singletons. These data were also filed under a second study, of T cells of mothers and their children.

Sequencing was done on a sample of blood. The receptors originated from a woman aged 40 to 50 in good health.

This clonotype was observed a few times. This chain links TRBV7-9 with TRBJ1-2; 7 nucleotides line up with TRBD1. Germline V lookup: CDR1 SEHNR, CDR2 FQNEAQ (reference sequence). The junction had 6 bases not matched to a gene; V was cut back by 1 base and J by 4 bases. The CDR3 sequence is 15 residues long. CDR3 nucleotide sequence: TGTGCCAGCAGCTTAGAAAAAGGGGGCCGCTATGGCTACACCTTC. As protein: CASSLEKGGRYGYTF.

At least ten counts were recorded for this clonotype. The gene calls are TRBV7-2 and TRBJ1-2; 9 nucleotides line up with TRBD1. The V segment lost 11 bases and the J segment 7 bases; nucleotides outside the gene matches: 11. This CDR3 contains 13 residues. Germline V gene data show CDR1 as SGHTA and CDR2 as FQGNSA. This CDR3 reads CAGRPGQGSGYTF. CDR3 DNA: TGTGCCGGCCGACCCGGACAGGGGTCTGGCTACACCTTC. Full variable domain (rest looked up from reference TRBV7-2 and TRBJ1-2): GAGVSQSPSNKVTEKGKDVELRCDPISGHTALYWYRQSLGQGLEFLIYFQGNSAPDKSGLPSDRFSAERTGGSVSTLTIQRTQQEDSAVYLCAGRPGQGSGYTFGSGTRLTVV.

This CDR3 is CATSRDSAGRKTQYF. The CDR3, as DNA: TGTGCCACCAGCAGAGATTCGGCAGGGCGAAAGACCCAGTACTTC. This sequence joins TRBV15 and TRBJ2-5, with a possible D match to TRBD1 (5 bases). Trimming stripped 0 bases from V and 6 bases from J, with 14 bases between. The CDR3 has 15 residues. Germline V gene sequence: CDR1 LNHNV, CDR2 YYDKDF (reference sequence).

This clonotype was found a few times. One end of the junction fails to match germline, which may point to a read error. The rearrangement uses TRBV20-1 and TRBJ2-1; D could derive from TRBD1 or TRBD2 (5 bases each). The CDR3 runs to 15 residues. Germline lookup yields CDR1 DFQATT and CDR2 SNEGSKA (reference sequence). The CDR3 nucleotides read TGCAGTGCTAGGGAGAGGGGAACCTCCTACAATGAGCGGTTCTTC. Translating gives CSARERGTSYNERFF.